These T cell receptor beta chains were read from a single sample in a study of T cells in Graves' hyperthyroidism and ophthalmopathy. TCRdb re-derived calls from the multiplex PCR reads in MiXCR, one entry per CDR3 protein. The sample shows about 250,000 distinct CDR3 sequences, roughly 15% of them seen only once. The specimen sequenced was blood. The receptors were gathered from a woman in her 50s with Graves' hyperthyroidism that later progressed to Graves' ophthalmopathy. Each CDR3 is given with its conserved first and last residue. A D gene is named only where the DNA matches it firmly. The listing skips clone size in some rows; elsewhere it reads once, few, many or a size class.

.	TRBJ1-1	TRBD1	17	TRBV6-1	CASRKAGTGLVNTEAFF	TGTGCCAGCAGGAAGGCCGGGACAGGGCTGGTAAACACTGAAGCTTTCTTT
.	TRBJ2-5	TRBD2	14	TRBV5-5	CASSSGSGQETQYF	TGTGCCAGCAGTAGCGGGAGTGGGCAAGAGACCCAGTACTTC
few	TRBJ2-2	.	16	TRBV4-1	CASSYLGVAGSGELFF	TGCGCCAGCAGCTACCTTGGGGTAGCAGGGTCCGGGGAGCTGTTTTTT
many	TRBJ2-5	.	14	TRBV14	CASSRLGPRRAQYF	TGTGCCAGCAGCCGTTTAGGCCCCCGACGGGCCCAGTACTTC
many	TRBJ2-3	TRBD1	17	TRBV20-1	CSARASAGTGGTDTQYF	TGCAGTGCTAGAGCCTCTGCCGGGACAGGGGGCACAGATACGCAGTATTTT
.	TRBJ1-6	.	17	TRBV28	CASSSPGQGGYNSPLHF	TGTGCCAGCAGTTCCCCGGGGCAGGGCGGTTACAATTCACCCCTCCACTTT
.	TRBJ1-1	TRBD1	13	TRBV20-1	CSARTGGETEAFF	TGCAGTGCTAGGACAGGGGGGGAGACTGAAGCTTTCTTT
.	TRBJ2-7	TRBD1	13	TRBV2	CASSQTGVYEQYF	TGTGCCAGCAGTCAGACAGGGGTCTACGAGCAGTACTTC
few	TRBJ2-1	.	15	TRBV5-1	CASKLGSLTSHEQFF	TGTGCCAGCAAGTTGGGATCTCTAACTAGTCATGAGCAGTTCTTC
.	TRBJ1-4	.	16	TRBV6-1	CASRGDTATTNEKLFF	TGTGCCAGCAGAGGCGACACAGCGACAACTAATGAAAAACTGTTTTTT
many	TRBJ2-7	.	13	TRBV3-1	CASRARGANEQYF	TGTGCCAGTCGGGCCCGGGGGGCTAACGAGCAGTACTTC
.	TRBJ1-5	.	16	TRBV19	CASSIGGVYSNQPQHF	TGTGCCAGTAGTATAGGCGGAGTTTATAGCAATCAGCCCCAGCATTTT
few	TRBJ2-1	.	15	TRBV5-6	CASSSGVRAYNEQFF	TGTGCCAGCAGCTCCGGGGTTCGGGCCTACAATGAGCAGTTCTTC
many	TRBJ2-5	TRBD1	11	TRBV28	CAGTGQETQYF	TGTGCGGGGACAGGGCAAGAGACCCAGTACTTC
many	TRBJ2-7	.	14	TRBV4-1	CASSQNRVLYEQYF	TGCGCCAGCAGCCAAAATCGGGTCCTCTACGAGCAGTACTTC
many	TRBJ2-2	.	13	TRBV5-1	CASAPQNTGELFF	TGCGCCAGCGCTCCCCAGAACACCGGGGAGCTGTTTTTT
many	TRBJ2-7	.	14	TRBV10-3	CAISETGKSYEQYF	TGTGCCATCAGTGAGACAGGGAAAAGCTACGAGCAGTACTTC
many	TRBJ2-3	TRBD1	14	TRBV6-2/TRBV6-3	CASRDRTSTDTQYF	TGTGCCAGCAGGGACAGGACTTCGACAGATACGCAGTATTTT
.	TRBJ1-1	.	13	TRBV19	CASSINGGTEAFF	TGTGCCAGTAGTATTAATGGGGGCACTGAAGCTTTCTTT
.	TRBJ2-7	TRBD1	15	TRBV11-2	CASSFQGAGYYEQYF	TGTGCCAGCAGCTTTCAGGGGGCAGGATACTACGAGCAGTACTTC
.	TRBJ2-7	TRBD1	14	TRBV28	CASSSGTGGREQYF	TGTGCCAGCAGTTCCGGGACAGGGGGCCGCGAGCAGTACTTC
many	TRBJ1-2	.	17	TRBV18	CASSPMIKTATNYGYTF	TGTGCCAGCTCACCGATGATAAAGACAGCGACGAACTATGGCTACACCTTC
many	TRBJ1-1	TRBD1	13	TRBV20-1	CSAPGQPNTEAFF	TGCAGTGCTCCGGGACAGCCGAACACTGAAGCTTTCTTT
.	TRBJ1-1	TRBD1	13	TRBV12-3/TRBV12-4	CASSPTGAREAFF	TGTGCCAGCAGTCCCACAGGGGCGAGAGAAGCTTTCTTT
.	TRBJ1-5	.	15	TRBV19	CASSLGPGGGRPQHF	TGTGCCAGTAGCCTTGGTCCGGGGGGCGGGCGGCCCCAGCATTTT